A single sample is the source of the 6 T cell receptor beta chains below, sequenced in a study of control samples from healthy donors and cancer patients. Clones were read by immunoSEQ multiplex PCR, and TCRdb kept only the in-frame ones, dropping some. The sample holds roughly 370,000 clones; 80% to 95% are singletons and the top ten take 5.5% to 7.5%. Sequences were obtained from PBMCs. These receptors came from a middle-aged man with head and neck cancer.

The chain is built from TRBV5-4 and TRBJ2-5; D not resolved. CDR3 length: 13 residues. Looked up from germline, CDR1 is SGHNT and CDR2 is YYREEE (reference sequence). Trimming stripped 0 bases from V and 5 bases from J, with 8 bases between. In nucleotides, the CDR3 is TGTGCCAGCAGCTTGGGCCCGGCGGAGACCCAGTACTTC. Its protein is CASSLGPAETQYF.

The genes are TRBV11-2 and TRBJ1-1, with D possibly TRBD1 on 5 matching bases. V lost 1 base and J lost 6, with 9 bases in between. This CDR3 contains 13 residues. The germline gives CDR1 SGHAT, CDR2 FQNNGV. CDR3 amino acids: CASSLGGRAEAFF. The CDR3 DNA reads as TGTGCCAGCAGCTTAGGGGGGAGGGCTGAAGCTTTCTTT.

This clone has only one observation. The chain employs TRBV3-1 (or the pseudogene TRBV3-2) and TRBJ1-6; 10 bases match TRBD1. The V gene's germline CDR1 is LGHDT and CDR2 YNNKEL (reference sequence). The CDR3 is 14 amino acids. V shed 5 bases and J 10 bases; nucleotides not matched to a gene: 5. The CDR3 loop is CASSGDRGLSPLHF. The CDR3 nucleotides read TGTGCCAGCAGCGGGGACAGGGGATTATCACCCCTCCACTTT.

This chain joins TRBV12-5 and TRBJ2-5; 8 bases map to TRBD2. The CDR3 is made up of 14 amino acids. With 6 bases clipped from V and 3 bases from J, the junction kept 6 bases outside the gene matches. Germline assignment: CDR1 LGHNT and CDR2 FRNRAP. CDR3 residues: CASGRAGGEETQYF. The CDR3 bases are TGTGCTAGTGGGCGGGCGGGAGGTGAAGAGACCCAGTACTTC.

Comments on this clone: The sample has other DNA sequences that encode this CDR3 too. V usage is TRBV6-5 and J usage is TRBJ2-7; the match to TRBD1 covers 8 bases. V lost 0 bases and J lost 2; bases outside the gene matches: 0. From germline, CDR1 is MNHEY and CDR2 SVGAGI. The CDR3 runs to 14 residues. CDR3: CASSYSRGPYEQYF. The CDR3 DNA is TGTGCCAGCAGTTACTCCAGGGGGCCCTACGAGCAGTACTTC.

CDR3 amino acids: CASSQGQLAGGQLETQYF. Here the CDR3 DNA reads TGTGCCAGCAGCCAAGGGCAATTGGCCGGGGGACAGCTCGAGACCCAGTACTTC. The chain employs TRBV3-1 (or the pseudogene TRBV3-2) and TRBJ2-5; tentative D call: TRBD1 (7 bases). Germline V gene data show CDR1 as LGHDT and CDR2 as YNNKEL (reference sequence). The CDR3 totals 18 residues. V lost 1 base to trimming and J lost 5 bases, with 23 bases between them.